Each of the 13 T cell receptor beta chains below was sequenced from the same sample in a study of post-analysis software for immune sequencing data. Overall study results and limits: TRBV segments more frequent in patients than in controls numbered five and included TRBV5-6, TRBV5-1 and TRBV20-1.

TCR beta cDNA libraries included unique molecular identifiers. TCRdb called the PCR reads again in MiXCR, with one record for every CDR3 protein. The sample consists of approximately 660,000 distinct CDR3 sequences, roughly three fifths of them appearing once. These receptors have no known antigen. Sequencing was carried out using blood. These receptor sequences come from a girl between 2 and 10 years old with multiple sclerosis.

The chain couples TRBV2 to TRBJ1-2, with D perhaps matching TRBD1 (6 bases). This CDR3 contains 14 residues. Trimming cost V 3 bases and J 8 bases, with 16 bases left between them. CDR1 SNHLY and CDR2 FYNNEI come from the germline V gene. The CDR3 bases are TGTGCCAGCAGTGAGGCAACAGGGTTGTACGGCTACACCTTC. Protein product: CASSEATGLYGYTF.

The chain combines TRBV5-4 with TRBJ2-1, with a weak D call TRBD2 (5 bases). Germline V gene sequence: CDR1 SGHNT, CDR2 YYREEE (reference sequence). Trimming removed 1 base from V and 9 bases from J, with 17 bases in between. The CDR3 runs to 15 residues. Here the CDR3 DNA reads TGTGCCAGCAGCTTGAAGGCTAGAGGGTTCGGTGAGCAGTTCTTC. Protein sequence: CASSLKARGFGEQFF. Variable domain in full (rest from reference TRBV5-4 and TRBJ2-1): ETGVTQSPTHLIKTRGQQVTLRCSSQSGHNTVSWYQQALGQGPQFIFQYYREEENGRGNFPPRFSGLQFPNYSSELNVNALELDDSALYLCASSLKARGFGEQFFGPGTRLTVL.

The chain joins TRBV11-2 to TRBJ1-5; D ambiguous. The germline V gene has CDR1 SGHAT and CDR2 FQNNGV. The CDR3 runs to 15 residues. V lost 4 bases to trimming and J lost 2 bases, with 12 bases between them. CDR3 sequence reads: CASSSGLNGNQPQHF. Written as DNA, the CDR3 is TGTGCCAGCAGCTCAGGCTTGAACGGCAATCAGCCCCAGCATTTT.

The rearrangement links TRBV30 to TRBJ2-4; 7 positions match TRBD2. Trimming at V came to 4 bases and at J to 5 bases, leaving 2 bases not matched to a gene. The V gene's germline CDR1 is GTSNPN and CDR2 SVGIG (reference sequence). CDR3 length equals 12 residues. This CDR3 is CAWMAGENIQYF. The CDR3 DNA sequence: TGTGCCTGGATGGCGGGGGAAAACATTCAGTACTTC.

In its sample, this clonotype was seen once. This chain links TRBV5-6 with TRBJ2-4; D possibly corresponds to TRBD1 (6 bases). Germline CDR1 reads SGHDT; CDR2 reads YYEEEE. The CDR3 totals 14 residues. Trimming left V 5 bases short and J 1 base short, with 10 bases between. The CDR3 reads CASSRTGAKNIQYF. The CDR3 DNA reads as TGTGCCAGCAGTCGCACAGGGGCCAAAAACATTCAGTACTTC.

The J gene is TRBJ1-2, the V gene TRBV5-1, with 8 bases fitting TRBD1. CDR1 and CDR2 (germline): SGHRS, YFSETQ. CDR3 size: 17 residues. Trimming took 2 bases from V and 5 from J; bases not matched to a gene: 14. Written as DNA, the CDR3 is TGCGCCAGCAGCTTAGGACAGGGCGCGTTCCAGCGATATGGCTACACCTTC. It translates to CASSLGQGAFQRYGYTF.

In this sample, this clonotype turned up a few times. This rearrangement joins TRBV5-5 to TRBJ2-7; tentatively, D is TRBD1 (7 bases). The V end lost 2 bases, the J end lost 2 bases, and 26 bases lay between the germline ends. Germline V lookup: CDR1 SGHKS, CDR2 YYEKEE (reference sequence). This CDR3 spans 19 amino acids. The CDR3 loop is CASSFGSRQLAGGTYEQYF. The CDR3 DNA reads TGTGCCAGCAGCTTCGGATCGAGGCAGTTAGCAGGGGGGACCTACGAGCAGTACTTC. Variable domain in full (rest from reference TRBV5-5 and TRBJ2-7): DAGVTQSPTHLIKTRGQQVTLRCSPISGHKSVSWYQQVLGQGPQFIFQYYEKEERGRGNFPDRFSARQFPNYSSELNVNALLLGDSALYLCASSFGSRQLAGGTYEQYFGPGTRLTVT.

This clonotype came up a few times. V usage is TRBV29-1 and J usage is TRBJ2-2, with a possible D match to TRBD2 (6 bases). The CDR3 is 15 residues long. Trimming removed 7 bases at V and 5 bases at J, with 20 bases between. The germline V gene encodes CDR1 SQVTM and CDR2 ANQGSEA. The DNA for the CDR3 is TGCAGCGCTGAGCTTTCGGGGGAGGAAACCGGGGAGCTGTTTTTT. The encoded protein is CSAELSGEETGELFF.

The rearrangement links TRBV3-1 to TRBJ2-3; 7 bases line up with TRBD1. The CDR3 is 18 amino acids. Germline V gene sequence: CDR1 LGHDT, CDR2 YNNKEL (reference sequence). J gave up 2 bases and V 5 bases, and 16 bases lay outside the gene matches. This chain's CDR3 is CASSSKRRGFEFTDTQYF. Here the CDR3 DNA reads TGTGCCAGCAGCTCGAAACGCAGGGGGTTTGAATTCACAGATACGCAGTATTTT.

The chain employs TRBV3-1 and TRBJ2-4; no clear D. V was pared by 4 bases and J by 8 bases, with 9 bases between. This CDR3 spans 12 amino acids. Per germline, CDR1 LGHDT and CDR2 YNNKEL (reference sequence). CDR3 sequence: CASSPGRDIQYF. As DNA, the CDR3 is TGTGCCAGCAGCCCAGGACGGGACATTCAGTACTTC.

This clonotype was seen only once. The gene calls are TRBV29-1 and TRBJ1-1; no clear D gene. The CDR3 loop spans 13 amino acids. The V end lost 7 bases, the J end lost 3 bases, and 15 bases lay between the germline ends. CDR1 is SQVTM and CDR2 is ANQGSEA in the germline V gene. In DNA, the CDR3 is TGCAGCGGCGAGAAGCCGATGGACACTGAAGCTTTCTTT. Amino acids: CSGEKPMDTEAFF.

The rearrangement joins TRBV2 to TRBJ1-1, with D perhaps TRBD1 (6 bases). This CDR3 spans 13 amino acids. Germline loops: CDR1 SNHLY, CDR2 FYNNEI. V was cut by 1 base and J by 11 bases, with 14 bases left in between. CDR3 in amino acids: CASSEGQDLNAFF. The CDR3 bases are TGTGCCAGCAGTGAAGGACAGGACCTGAACGCTTTCTTT.

CDR3 region: CASSGLASTDTQYF. The CDR3 bases are TGTGCCAGCAGCGGACTGGCTAGCACAGATACGCAGTATTTT. V and J are TRBV7-9 and TRBJ2-3, with a weak D call TRBD2 (5 bases). This CDR3 is built from 14 residues. V lost 5 bases and J 0 bases, leaving 9 bases between the germline ends. CDR1 is SEHNR, CDR2 FQNEAQ, per germline (reference sequence).